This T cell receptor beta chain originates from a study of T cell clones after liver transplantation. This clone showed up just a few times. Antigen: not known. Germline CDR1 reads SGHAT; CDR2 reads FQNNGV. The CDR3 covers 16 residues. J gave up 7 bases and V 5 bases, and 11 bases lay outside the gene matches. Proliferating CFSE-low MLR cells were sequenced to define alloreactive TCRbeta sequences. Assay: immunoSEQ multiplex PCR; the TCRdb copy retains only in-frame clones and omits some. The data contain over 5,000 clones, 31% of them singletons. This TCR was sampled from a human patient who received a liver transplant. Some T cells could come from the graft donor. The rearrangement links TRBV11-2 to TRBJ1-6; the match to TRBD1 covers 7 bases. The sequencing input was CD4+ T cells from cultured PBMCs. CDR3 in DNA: TGTGCCAGCAGCCCATCAGGGGGTCAAAACAATTCACCCCTCCACTTT. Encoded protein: CASSPSGGQNNSPLHF.